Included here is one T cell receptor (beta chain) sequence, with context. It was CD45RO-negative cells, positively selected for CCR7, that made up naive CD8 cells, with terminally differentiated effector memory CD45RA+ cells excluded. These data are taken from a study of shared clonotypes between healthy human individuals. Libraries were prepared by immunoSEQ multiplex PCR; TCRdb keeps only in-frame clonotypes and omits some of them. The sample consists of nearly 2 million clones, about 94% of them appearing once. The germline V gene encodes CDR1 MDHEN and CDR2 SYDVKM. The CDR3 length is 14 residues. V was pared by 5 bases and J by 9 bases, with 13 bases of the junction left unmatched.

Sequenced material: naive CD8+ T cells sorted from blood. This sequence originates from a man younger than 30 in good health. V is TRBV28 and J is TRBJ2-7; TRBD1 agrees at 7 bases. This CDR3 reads CASSGDRDGVPQYF. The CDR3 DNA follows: TGTGCCAGCAGTGGTGACAGGGATGGAGTGCCGCAGTACTTC.